This T cell receptor (beta chain) appears in the sequencing data of a study of beta chain features in type 1 diabetes. In the case of this clone: What it binds is unknown.

The CDR3 sequence is 17 residues long. CDR1 and CDR2 from the germline V gene are KGHSH and LQKENI. Trimming shortened V by 2 bases and J by 5 bases, and 19 bases separated the two germline ends. The investigators reverse transcribed all of the isolated RNA, so they sequenced expressed TCRB transcripts. Approximately 4 million reads on average were seen across naive, central memory and regulatory T cell samples. The protocol was immunoSEQ multiplex PCR, while the TCRdb copy is restricted to in-frame clones and leaves out a portion. The profile shows hundreds of thousands of clones, 11% of them singletons. Donors contributed one heparinised blood draw apiece, averaging approximately 0.12 L. Sorting that relied on CD45RO/CCR7/CD25/CD127/CD95/CD27 yielded CD4+ naive, central memory, regulatory and stem cell-like memory cells. Findings and caveats of the study: Researchers could not determine here whether HLA type influences TCRB rearrangement.

The material sequenced was naive CD4+ T cells from blood. The gene calls are TRBV18 and TRBJ2-1; D assignment may be TRBD1 or TRBD2 (6 bases each). This TCR was recovered from a woman aged 18-29 years in good health. CDR3 sequence: CASSPRSMRRGDNEQFF. For the CDR3, the DNA is TGTGCCAGCTCACCAAGGTCCATGCGGAGGGGGGACAATGAGCAGTTCTTC.